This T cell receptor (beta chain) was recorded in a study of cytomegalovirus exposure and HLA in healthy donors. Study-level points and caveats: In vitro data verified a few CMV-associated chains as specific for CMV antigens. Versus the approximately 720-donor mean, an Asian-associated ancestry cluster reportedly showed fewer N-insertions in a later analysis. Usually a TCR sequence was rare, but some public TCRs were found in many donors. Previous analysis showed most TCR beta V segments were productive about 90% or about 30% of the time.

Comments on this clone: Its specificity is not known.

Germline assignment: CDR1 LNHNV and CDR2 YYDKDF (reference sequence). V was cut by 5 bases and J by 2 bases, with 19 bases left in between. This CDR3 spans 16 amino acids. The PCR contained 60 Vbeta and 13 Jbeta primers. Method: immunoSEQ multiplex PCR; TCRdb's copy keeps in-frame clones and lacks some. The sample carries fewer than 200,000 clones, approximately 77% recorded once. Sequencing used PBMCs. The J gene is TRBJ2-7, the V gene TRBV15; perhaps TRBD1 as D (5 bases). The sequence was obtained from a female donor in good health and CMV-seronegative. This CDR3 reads CATSAKLRGLAYEQYF. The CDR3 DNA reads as TGTGCCACCAGCGCCAAGTTAAGGGGATTAGCCTACGAGCAGTACTTC. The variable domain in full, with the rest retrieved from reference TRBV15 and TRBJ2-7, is DAMVIQNPRYQVTQFGKPVTLSCSQTLNHNVMYWYQQKSSQAPKLLFHYYDKDFNNEADTPDNFQSRRPNTSFCFLDIRSPGLGDTAMYLCATSAKLRGLAYEQYFGPGTRLTVT.